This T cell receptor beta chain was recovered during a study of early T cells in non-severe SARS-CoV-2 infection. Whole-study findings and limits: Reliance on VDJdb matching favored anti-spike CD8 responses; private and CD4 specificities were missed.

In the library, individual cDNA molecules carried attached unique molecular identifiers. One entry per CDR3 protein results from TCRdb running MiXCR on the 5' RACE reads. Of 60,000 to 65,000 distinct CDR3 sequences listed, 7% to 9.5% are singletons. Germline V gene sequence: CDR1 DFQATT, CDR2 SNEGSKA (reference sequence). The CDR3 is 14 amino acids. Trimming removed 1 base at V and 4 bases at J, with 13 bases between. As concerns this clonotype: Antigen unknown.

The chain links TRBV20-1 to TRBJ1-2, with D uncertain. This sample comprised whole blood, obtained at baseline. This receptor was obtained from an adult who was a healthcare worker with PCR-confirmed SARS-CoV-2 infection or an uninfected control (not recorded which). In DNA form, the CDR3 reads TGCAGTGCTAGAGTGACGGGCGCGGGCTATGGCTACACCTTC. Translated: CSARVTGAGYGYTF.